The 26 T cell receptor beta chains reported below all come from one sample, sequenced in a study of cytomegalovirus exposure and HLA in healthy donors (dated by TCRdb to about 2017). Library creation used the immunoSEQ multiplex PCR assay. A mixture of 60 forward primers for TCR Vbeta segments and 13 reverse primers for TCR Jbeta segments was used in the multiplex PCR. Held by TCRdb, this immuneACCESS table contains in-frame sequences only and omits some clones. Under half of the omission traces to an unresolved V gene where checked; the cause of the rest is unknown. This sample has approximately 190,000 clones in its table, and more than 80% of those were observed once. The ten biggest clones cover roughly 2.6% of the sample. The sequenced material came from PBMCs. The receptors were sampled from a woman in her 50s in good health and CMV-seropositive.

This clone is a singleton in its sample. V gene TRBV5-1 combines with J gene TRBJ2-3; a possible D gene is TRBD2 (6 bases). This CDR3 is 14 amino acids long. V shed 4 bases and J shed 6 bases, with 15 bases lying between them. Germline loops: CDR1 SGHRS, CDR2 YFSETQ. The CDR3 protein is CASSKVQGGDTQYF. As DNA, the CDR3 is TGCGCCAGCAGCAAGGTCCAGGGAGGTGATACGCAGTATTTT.

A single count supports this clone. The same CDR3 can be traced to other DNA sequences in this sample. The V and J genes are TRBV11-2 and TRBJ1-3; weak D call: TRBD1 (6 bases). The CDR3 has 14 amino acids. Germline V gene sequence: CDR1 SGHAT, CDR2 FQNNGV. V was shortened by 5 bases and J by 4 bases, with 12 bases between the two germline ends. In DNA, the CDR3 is TGTGCCAGCAGCCCCCAGGGGATCGGAAACACCATATATTTT. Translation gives CASSPQGIGNTIYF.

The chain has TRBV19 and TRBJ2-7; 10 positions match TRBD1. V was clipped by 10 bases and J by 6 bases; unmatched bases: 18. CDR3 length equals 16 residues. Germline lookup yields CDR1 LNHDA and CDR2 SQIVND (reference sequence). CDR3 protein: CATQGGSGTGATEQYF. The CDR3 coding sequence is TGTGCCACCCAAGGAGGTTCTGGGACAGGGGCGACCGAGCAGTACTTC.

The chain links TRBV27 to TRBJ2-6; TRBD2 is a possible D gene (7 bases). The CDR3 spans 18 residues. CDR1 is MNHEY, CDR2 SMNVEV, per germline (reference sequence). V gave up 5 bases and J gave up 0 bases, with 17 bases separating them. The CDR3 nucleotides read TGTGCCAGCAGTCCTGAAGGGGGGGGCAGCTCTGGGGCCAACGTCCTGACTTTC. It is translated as CASSPEGGGSSGANVLTF.

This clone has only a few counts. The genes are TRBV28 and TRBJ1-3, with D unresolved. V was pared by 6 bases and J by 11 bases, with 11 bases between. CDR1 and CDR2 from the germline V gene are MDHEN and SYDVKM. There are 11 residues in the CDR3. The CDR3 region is CASRRSPAIYF. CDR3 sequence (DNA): TGTGCCAGCAGGCGTAGCCCCGCCATATATTTT.

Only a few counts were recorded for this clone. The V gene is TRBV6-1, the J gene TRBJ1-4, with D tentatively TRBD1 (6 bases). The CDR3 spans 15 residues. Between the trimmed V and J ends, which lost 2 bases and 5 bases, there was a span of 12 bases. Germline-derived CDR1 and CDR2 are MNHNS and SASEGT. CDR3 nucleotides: TGTGCCAGCAGTGAACAGGGACACGGAAATGAAAAACTGTTTTTT. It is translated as CASSEQGHGNEKLFF.

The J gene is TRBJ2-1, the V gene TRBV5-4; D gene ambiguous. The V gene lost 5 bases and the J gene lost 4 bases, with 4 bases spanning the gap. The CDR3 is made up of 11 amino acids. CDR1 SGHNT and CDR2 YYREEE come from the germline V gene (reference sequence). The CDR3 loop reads CASSTYNEQFF. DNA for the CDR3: TGTGCCAGCAGTACATACAATGAGCAGTTCTTC.

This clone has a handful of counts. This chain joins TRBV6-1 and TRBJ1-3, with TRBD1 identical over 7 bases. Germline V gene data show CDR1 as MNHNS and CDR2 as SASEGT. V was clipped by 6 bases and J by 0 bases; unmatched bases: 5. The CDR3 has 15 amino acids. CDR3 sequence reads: CASRQGMSSGNTIYF. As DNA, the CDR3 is TGTGCCAGCAGACAGGGGATGAGCTCTGGAAACACCATATATTTT.

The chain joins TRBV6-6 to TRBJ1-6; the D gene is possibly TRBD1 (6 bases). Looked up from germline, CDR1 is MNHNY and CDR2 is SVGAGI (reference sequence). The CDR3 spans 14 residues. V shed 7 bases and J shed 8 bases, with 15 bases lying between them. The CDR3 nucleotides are TGTGCCAGCACCACAGGCGGGGGGCATTCACCCCTCCACTTT. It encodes CASTTGGGHSPLHF.

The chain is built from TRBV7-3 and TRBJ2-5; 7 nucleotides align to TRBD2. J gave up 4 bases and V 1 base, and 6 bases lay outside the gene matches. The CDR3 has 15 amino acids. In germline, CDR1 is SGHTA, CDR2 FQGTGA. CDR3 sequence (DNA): TGTGCCAGCAGCTTAAATGGGGGGGAAACAGAGACCCAGTACTTC. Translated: CASSLNGGETETQYF.

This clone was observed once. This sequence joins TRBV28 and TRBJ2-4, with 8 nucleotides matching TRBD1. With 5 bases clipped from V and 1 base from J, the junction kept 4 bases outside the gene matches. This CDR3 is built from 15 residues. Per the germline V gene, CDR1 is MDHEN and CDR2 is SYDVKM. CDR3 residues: CASSIRGLAKNIQYF. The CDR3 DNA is TGTGCCAGCAGTATCAGGGGGCTGGCCAAAAACATTCAGTACTTC. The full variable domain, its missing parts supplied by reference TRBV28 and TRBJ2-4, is DVKVTQSSRYLVKRTGEKVFLECVQDMDHENMFWYRQDPGLGLRLIYFSYDVKMKEKGDIPEGYSVSREKKERFSLILESASTNQTSMYLCASSIRGLAKNIQYFGAGTRLSVL.

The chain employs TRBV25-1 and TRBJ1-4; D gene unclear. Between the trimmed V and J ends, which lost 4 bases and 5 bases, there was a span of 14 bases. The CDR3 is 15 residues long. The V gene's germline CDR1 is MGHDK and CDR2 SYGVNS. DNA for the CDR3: TGTGCCAGCAGTGTTTCCGGAGGGTGGAATGAAAAACTGTTTTTT. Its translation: CASSVSGGWNEKLFF.

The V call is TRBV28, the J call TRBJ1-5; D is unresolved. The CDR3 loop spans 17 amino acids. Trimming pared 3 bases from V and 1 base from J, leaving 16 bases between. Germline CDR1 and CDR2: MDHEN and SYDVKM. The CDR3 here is CASSLPTMGRSNQPQHF. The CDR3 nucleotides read TGTGCCAGCAGTTTGCCGACGATGGGCAGGAGCAATCAGCCCCAGCATTTT.

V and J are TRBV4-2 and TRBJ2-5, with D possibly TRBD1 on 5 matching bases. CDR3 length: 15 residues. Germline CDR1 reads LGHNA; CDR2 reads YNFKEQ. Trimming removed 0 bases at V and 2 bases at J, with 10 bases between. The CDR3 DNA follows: TGTGCCAGCAGCCAAGATATGACAGAACAAGAGACCCAGTACTTC. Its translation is CASSQDMTEQETQYF.

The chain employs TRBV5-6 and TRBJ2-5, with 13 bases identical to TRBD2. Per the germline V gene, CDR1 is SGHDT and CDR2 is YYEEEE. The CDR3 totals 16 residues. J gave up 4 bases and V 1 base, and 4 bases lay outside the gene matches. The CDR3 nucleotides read TGTGCCAGCAGCTTGTCACTAGCGGGGGGGCTAGAGACCCAGTACTTC. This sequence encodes CASSLSLAGGLETQYF.

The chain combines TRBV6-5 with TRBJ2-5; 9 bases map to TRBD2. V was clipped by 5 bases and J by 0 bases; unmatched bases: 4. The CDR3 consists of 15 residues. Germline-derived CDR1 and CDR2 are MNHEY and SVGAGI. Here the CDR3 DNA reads TGTGCCAGCAGTCCGCGACTAGCGGACCAAGAGACCCAGTACTTC. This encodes CASSPRLADQETQYF.

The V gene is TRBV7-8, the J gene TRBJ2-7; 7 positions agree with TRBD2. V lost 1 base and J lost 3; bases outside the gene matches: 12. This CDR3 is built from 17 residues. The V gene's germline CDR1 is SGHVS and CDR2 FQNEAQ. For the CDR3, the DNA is TGTGCCAGCAGCTTAGTGACTAGCTCATCTACGGGCTACGAGCAGTACTTC. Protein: CASSLVTSSSTGYEQYF.

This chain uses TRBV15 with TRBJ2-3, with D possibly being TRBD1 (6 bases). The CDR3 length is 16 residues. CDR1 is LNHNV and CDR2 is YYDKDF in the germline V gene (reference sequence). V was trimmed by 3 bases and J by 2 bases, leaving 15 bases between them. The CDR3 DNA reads TGTGCCACCAGCAGCGGACAGCTAATAGACACAGATACGCAGTATTTT. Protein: CATSSGQLIDTDTQYF.

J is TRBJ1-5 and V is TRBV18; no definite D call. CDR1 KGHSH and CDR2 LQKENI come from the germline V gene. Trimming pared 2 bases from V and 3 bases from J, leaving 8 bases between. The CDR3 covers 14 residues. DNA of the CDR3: TGTGCCAGCTCACCAGACGGGAACAATCAGCCCCAGCATTTT. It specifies CASSPDGNNQPQHF.

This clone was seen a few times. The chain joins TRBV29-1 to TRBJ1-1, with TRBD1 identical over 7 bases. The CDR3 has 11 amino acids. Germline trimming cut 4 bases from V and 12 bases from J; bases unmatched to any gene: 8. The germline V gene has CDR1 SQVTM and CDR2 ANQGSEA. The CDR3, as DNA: TGCAGCGTTGGGGACAGCCAATTTACTTTCTTT. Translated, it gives CSVGDSQFTFF.

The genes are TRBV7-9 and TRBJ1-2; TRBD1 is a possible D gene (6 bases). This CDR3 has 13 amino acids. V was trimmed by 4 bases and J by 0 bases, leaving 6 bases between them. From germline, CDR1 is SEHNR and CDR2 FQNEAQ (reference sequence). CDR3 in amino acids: CASSWTANYGYTF. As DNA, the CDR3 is TGTGCCAGCAGCTGGACAGCTAACTATGGCTACACCTTC. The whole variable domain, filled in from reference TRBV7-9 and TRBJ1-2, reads DTGVSQNPRHKITKRGQNVTFRCDPISEHNRLYWYRQTLGQGPEFLTYFQNEAQLEKSRLLSDRFSAERPKGSFSTLEIQRTEQGDSAMYLCASSWTANYGYTFGSGTRLTVV.

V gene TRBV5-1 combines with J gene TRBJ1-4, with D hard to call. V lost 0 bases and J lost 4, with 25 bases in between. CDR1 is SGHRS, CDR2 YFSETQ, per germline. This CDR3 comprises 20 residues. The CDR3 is CASSLEPSTKRKWSNEKLFF. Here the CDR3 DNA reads TGCGCCAGCAGCTTGGAGCCATCGACTAAACGCAAGTGGAGTAATGAAAAACTGTTTTTT. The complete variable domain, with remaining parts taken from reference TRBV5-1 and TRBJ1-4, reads KAGVTQTPRYLIKTRGQQVTLSCSPISGHRSVSWYQQTPGQGLQFLFEYFSETQRNKGNFPGRFSGRQFSNSRSEMNVSTLELGDSALYLCASSLEPSTKRKWSNEKLFFGSGTQLSVL.

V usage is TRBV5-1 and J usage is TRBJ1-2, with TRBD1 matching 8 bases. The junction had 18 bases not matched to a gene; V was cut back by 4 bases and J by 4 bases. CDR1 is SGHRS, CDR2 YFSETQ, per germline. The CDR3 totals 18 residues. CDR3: CASSALTGRGPGGYGYTF. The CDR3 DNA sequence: TGCGCCAGCAGCGCATTAACAGGCAGGGGGCCAGGAGGCTATGGCTACACCTTC. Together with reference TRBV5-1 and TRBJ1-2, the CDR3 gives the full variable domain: KAGVTQTPRYLIKTRGQQVTLSCSPISGHRSVSWYQQTPGQGLQFLFEYFSETQRNKGNFPGRFSGRQFSNSRSEMNVSTLELGDSALYLCASSALTGRGPGGYGYTFGSGTRLTVV.

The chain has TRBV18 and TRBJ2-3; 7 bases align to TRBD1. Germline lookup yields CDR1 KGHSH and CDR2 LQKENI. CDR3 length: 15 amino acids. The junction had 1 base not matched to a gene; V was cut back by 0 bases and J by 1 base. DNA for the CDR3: TGTGCCAGCTCACCACCGCAGGGGGGCACAGATACGCAGTATTTT. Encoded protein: CASSPPQGGTDTQYF.

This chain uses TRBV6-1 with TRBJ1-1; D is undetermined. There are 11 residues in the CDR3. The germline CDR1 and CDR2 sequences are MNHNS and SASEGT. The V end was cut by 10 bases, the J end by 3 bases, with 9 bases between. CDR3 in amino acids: CATERDTEAFF. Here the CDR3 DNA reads TGTGCCACCGAGAGGGACACTGAAGCTTTCTTT.

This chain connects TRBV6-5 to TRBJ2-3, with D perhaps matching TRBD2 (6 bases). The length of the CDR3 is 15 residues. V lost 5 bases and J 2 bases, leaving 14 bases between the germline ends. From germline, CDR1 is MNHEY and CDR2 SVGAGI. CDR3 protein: CASSKPGLLTDTQYF. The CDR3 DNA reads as TGTGCCAGCAGTAAACCGGGACTCCTCACAGATACGCAGTATTTT.